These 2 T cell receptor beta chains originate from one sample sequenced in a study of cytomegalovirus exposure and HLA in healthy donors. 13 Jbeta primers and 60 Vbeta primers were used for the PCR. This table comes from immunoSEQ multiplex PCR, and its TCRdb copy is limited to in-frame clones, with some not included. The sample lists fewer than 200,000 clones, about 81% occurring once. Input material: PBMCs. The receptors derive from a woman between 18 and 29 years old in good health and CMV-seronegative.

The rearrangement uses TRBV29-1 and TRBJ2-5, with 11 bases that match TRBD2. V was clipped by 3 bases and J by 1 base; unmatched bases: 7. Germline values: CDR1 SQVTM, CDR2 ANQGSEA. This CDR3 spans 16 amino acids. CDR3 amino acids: CSVDGLAGGIQETQYF. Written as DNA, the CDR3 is TGCAGCGTTGACGGGCTAGCGGGAGGAATCCAAGAGACCCAGTACTTC. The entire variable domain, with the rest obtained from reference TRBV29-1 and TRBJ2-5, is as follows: SAVISQKPSRDICQRGTSLTIQCQVDSQVTMMFWYRQQPGQSLTLIATANQGSEATYESGFVIDKFPISRPNLTFSTLTVSNMSPEDSSIYLCSVDGLAGGIQETQYFGPGTRLLVL.

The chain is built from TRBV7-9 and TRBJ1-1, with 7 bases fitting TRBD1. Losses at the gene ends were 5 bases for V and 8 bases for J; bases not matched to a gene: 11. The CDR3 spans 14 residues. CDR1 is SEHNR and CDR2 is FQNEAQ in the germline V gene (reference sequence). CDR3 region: CASSNDRDLSEAFF. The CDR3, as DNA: TGTGCCAGCAGCAACGACAGGGACCTAAGCGAAGCTTTCTTT.